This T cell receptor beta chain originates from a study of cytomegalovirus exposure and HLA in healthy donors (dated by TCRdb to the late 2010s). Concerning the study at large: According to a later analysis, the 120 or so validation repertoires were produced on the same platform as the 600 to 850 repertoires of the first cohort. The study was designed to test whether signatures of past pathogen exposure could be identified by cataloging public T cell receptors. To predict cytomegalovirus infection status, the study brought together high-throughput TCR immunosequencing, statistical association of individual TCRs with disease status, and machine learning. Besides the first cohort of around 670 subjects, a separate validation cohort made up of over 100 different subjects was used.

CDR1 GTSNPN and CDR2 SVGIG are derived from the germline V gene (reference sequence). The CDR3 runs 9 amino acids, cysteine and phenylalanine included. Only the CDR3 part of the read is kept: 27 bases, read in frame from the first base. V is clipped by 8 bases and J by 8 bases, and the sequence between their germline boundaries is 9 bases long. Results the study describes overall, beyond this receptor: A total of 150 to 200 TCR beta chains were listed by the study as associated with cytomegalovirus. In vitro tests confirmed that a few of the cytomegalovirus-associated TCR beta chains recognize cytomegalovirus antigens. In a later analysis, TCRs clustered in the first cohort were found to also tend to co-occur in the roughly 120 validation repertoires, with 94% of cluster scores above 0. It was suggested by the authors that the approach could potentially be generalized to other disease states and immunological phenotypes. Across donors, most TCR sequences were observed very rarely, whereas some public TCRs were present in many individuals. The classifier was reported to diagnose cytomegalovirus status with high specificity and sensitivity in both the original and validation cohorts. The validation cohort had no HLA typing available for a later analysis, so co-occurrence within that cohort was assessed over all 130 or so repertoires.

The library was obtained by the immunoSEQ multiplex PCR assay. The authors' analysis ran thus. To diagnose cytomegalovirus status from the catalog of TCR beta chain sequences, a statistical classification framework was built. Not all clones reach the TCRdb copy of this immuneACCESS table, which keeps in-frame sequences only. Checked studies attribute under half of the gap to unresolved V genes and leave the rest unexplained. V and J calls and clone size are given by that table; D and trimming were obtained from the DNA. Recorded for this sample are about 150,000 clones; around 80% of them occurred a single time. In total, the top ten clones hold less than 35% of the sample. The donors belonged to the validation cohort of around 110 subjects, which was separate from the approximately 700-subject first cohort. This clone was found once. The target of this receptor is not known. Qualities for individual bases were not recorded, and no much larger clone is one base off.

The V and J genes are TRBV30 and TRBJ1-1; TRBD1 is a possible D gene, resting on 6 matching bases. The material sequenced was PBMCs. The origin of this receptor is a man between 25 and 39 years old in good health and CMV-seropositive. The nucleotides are TGTGCCGGGGGGGCAGAAGCTTTCTTT. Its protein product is CAGGAEAFF. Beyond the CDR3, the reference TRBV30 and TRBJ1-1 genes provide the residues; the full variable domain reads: SQTIHQWPATLVQPVGSPLSLECTVEGTSNPNLYWYRQAAGRGLQLLFYSVGIGQISSEVPQNLSASRPQDRQFILSSKKLLLSDSGFYLCAGGAEAFFGQGTRLTVV.